Below are 24 T cell receptor beta chains sequenced from a single sample in a study of spatial heterogeneity in lung cancer. Broader study findings: Tumors with more nonsynonymous mutations had more expanded intratumoral alpha and beta TCRs.

MiXCR, applied by TCRdb to the 5' RACE reads, yields one record per CDR3 protein. The sample includes some 5,000 distinct CDR3 sequences, around 7.7% seen only once; the top ten take over 30%. Specified time point: sample taken at primary tumor resection. The antigens of these receptors remain unknown. Source: lung tumor tissue, taken at surgery. These receptors were collected from a female donor with early-stage non-small cell lung cancer.

This clonotype has a count of ten or more. The chain links TRBV7-2 to TRBJ2-4; a weak D match, TRBD1 (5 bases). V dropped 1 base and J dropped 6 bases, with 7 bases sitting between them. The germline CDR1 and CDR2 sequences are SGHTA and FQGNSA. This CDR3 comprises 13 residues. The CDR3 loop is CASSLDRSNIQYF. The CDR3 bases are TGTGCCAGCAGCTTAGACAGGTCAAACATTCAGTACTTC.

In its sample, this clonotype was seen many times. The rearrangement links TRBV9 to TRBJ2-5; no definite D call. The CDR3 runs to 13 residues. Germline V gene sequence: CDR1 SGDLS, CDR2 YYNGEE. V lost 3 bases to trimming and J lost 4 bases, with 10 bases between them. CDR3 region: CASSADPGETQYF. CDR3 in DNA: TGTGCCAGCAGCGCCGACCCTGGAGAGACCCAGTACTTC.

This chain uses TRBV7-3 with TRBJ2-6; weak D call: TRBD1 (7 bases). The CDR3 is 18 residues long. Germline assignment: CDR1 SGHTA and CDR2 FQGTGA. V lost 2 bases and J lost 0, with 14 bases in between. The DNA of the CDR3 is TGTGCCAGCAGCTTAGGGAGGACAGGCCTCTCTGGGGCCAACGTCCTGACTTTC. Translation: CASSLGRTGLSGANVLTF.

This clonotype was found many times. The chain joins TRBV3-1 to TRBJ2-5, with 7 bases lining up with TRBD1. CDR3 length: 14 residues. Germline V gene data show CDR1 as LGHDT and CDR2 as YNNKEL (reference sequence). Losses at the gene ends were 4 bases for V and 3 bases for J; bases not matched to a gene: 5. The CDR3, as DNA: TGTGCCAGCAGCCGACGAGGACAGGAAGAGACCCAGTACTTC. Its protein is CASSRRGQEETQYF.

By its share, this clonotype is medium-sized. The chain uses TRBV28 and TRBJ2-7; 7 nucleotides line up with TRBD1. This CDR3 region has 12 residues. Germline V lookup: CDR1 MDHEN, CDR2 SYDVKM. The V gene end was trimmed by 8 bases and the J gene end by 4 bases; junction bases not matched to a gene: 5. The DNA for the CDR3 is TGTGCCAGCGGGGGACAGCCGTACGAGCAGTACGTC. Translated: CASGGQPYEQYV.

This clonotype was detected many times. The V and J genes are TRBV6-5 and TRBJ1-1, with 10 positions matching TRBD1. Germline trimming cut 4 bases from V and 5 bases from J; bases unmatched to any gene: 4. The germline gives CDR1 MNHEY, CDR2 SVGAGI. The CDR3 covers 14 residues. The CDR3 spells CASSLTGGKTEAFF. CDR3 DNA: TGTGCCAGCAGTTTGACAGGGGGCAAGACTGAAGCTTTCTTT.

This clonotype has ten or more counts. CDR3 in DNA: TGCAGCGTCATTGGGGGGGTTGGGACAGGCAACACCGGGGAGCTGTTTTTT. As protein: CSVIGGVGTGNTGELFF. The chain combines TRBV29-1 with TRBJ2-2, with a weak D call TRBD1 (8 bases). The CDR3 length is 17 residues. From germline, CDR1 is SQVTM and CDR2 ANQGSEA. With 6 bases removed from V and 2 bases from J, the gap between germline ends came to 22 bases.

In this sample, this clonotype turned up many times. V is TRBV10-3 and J is TRBJ2-1, with 9 bases identical to TRBD2. Germline V gives CDR1 ENHRY, CDR2 SYGVKD. V gave up 7 bases and J gave up 3 bases; unmatched junction bases: 1. The length of the CDR3 is 13 residues. CDR3 DNA: TGTGCCATCACTAGCGGGGACTACAATGAGCAGTTCTTC. It specifies CAITSGDYNEQFF.

Within the sample, this clonotype is medium-sized. The rearrangement joins TRBV19 to TRBJ2-7; D might be TRBD1 or TRBD2, each matching 5 bases. Trimming left V 3 bases short and J 2 bases short, with 11 bases between. Per germline, CDR1 LNHDA and CDR2 SQIVND (reference sequence). The CDR3 spans 14 residues. The CDR3 bases are TGTGCCAGTAGTATTAAGGGGACGGCCTACGAGCAGTACTTC. Translation gives CASSIKGTAYEQYF.

This clonotype was counted a few times. V gene TRBV5-1 combines with J gene TRBJ2-3; D perhaps matches TRBD2 (6 bases). Trimming removed 0 bases at V and 14 bases at J, with 19 bases between. This CDR3 comprises 14 residues. Germline V CDR1 and CDR2: SGHRS, YFSETQ. The CDR3: CASSLGGTARIPYF. The CDR3 coding sequence is TGCGCCAGCAGCTTGGGCGGGACTGCGAGAATCCCGTATTTT.

This clonotype was observed at least ten times. V gene TRBV11-2 combines with J gene TRBJ2-2; D is uncertain. The CDR3 loop spans 16 amino acids. V gave up 2 bases and J gave up 2 bases, with 12 bases separating them. Per the germline V gene, CDR1 is SGHAT and CDR2 is FQNNGV. The CDR3, as DNA: TGTGCCAGCAGCTTACAGTGGCTCGCAAACACCGGGGAGCTGTTTTTT. Encoded protein: CASSLQWLANTGELFF.

This clonotype was found many times. The V call is TRBV5-1, the J call TRBJ2-7; 10 nucleotides align to TRBD1. Germline-derived CDR1 and CDR2 are SGHRS and YFSETQ. The CDR3 extends over 14 amino acids. Trimming removed 4 bases from V and 6 bases from J; junction bases left unmatched: 7. CDR3 bases: TGCGCCAGCAGCGGTACCGGGACAGGGGCCGAGCAGTACTTC. This encodes CASSGTGTGAEQYF.

Many counts were recorded for this clonotype. The genes are TRBV6-5 and TRBJ1-1; D is possibly TRBD1 (5 bases). The V end was cut by 10 bases, the J end by 7 bases, with 13 bases between. From germline, CDR1 is MNHEY and CDR2 SVGAGI. This CDR3 is 11 amino acids long. CDR3 coding DNA: TGTGCCATCTATTCGGGACTTGAAGCTTTCTTT. Residues: CAIYSGLEAFF.

This clonotype was detected ten times or more. The junction departs from germline at one end; a sequencing error may be responsible. V usage is TRBV7-9 and J usage is TRBJ2-5; 13 nucleotides match TRBD2. CDR1 SEHNR and CDR2 FQNEAQ come from the germline V gene (reference sequence). The CDR3 has 16 amino acids. The CDR3 spells CVSSLGTSGIQETQYF. Here the CDR3 DNA reads TGTGTCAGCAGCTTGGGGACTAGCGGGATCCAAGAGACCCAGTACTTC.

This clonotype was recorded many times. The gene calls are TRBV20-1 and TRBJ2-1, with 9 nucleotides matching TRBD2. Germline CDR1 DFQATT, CDR2 SNEGSKA (reference sequence). The CDR3 runs to 16 residues. V shed 0 bases and J 5 bases; nucleotides not matched to a gene: 8. CDR3 amino acids: CSARDPVRGGNNEQFF. CDR3 coding DNA: TGCAGTGCTAGAGATCCCGTGCGGGGGGGCAACAATGAGCAGTTCTTC.

The chain employs TRBV6-6 and TRBJ1-1; D unclear. CDR3 length: 13 residues. Trimming took off 7 bases at V and 6 bases at J, with 15 bases between the two ends. CDR1 and CDR2 from the germline V gene are MNHNY and SVGAGI (reference sequence). CDR3 bases: TGTGCCAGCAATCTCCTCTTTACGGCTGAAGCTTTCTTT. Translated: CASNLLFTAEAFF.

This clonotype was counted many times. V gene TRBV30 combines with J gene TRBJ2-3; perhaps TRBD2 as D (7 bases). Germline CDR1 is GTSNPN and CDR2 is SVGIG (reference sequence). The CDR3 extends over 14 amino acids. The V and J ends lost 4 bases and 1 base respectively, with 12 bases between them. CDR3 residues: CAWNRGGGTDTQYF. CDR3 nucleotides: TGTGCCTGGAATAGGGGGGGTGGCACAGATACGCAGTATTTT.

This clonotype was counted a single time. The chain combines TRBV6-2 or TRBV6-3 with TRBJ2-3, with 7 bases fitting TRBD2. This CDR3 has 14 residues. J gave up 3 bases and V 6 bases, and 6 bases lay outside the gene matches. Germline CDR1 reads MNHEY; CDR2 reads SVGEGT. CDR3 bases: TGTGCCAGCAGCGCCGCCGGGAGGACAGATACGCAGTATTTT. Translation: CASSAAGRTDTQYF.

This clonotype is medium-sized (0.01 to 0.1%) by share. The V call is TRBV20-1, the J call TRBJ2-3; D is unclear. The CDR3 covers 12 residues. The germline gives CDR1 DFQATT, CDR2 SNEGSKA (reference sequence). V lost 3 bases and J lost 3, with 7 bases in between. The CDR3 region is CSASVRTDTQYF. CDR3 DNA sequence: TGCAGTGCTAGCGTTCGGACAGATACGCAGTATTTT.

This clonotype is a singleton in its sample. The rearrangement links TRBV28 to TRBJ1-5, with a tentative D call TRBD1 (5 bases). This CDR3 spans 15 amino acids. V was trimmed by 5 bases and J by 8 bases, leaving 19 bases between them. Looked up from germline, CDR1 is MDHEN and CDR2 is SYDVKM. This chain's CDR3 is CASSPPPGPGEPQHF. CDR3 nucleotide sequence: TGTGCCAGCAGTCCGCCTCCAGGGCCGGGAGAGCCCCAGCATTTT. Supplemented by reference TRBV28 and TRBJ1-5, the full variable domain reads DVKVTQSSRYLVKRTGEKVFLECVQDMDHENMFWYRQDPGLGLRLIYFSYDVKMKEKGDIPEGYSVSREKKERFSLILESASTNQTSMYLCASSPPPGPGEPQHFGDGTRLSIL.

This clonotype was recorded many times. The rearrangement uses TRBV13 and TRBJ2-5; no definite D call. V was trimmed by 3 bases and J by 4 bases, leaving 6 bases between them. The CDR3 is 12 amino acids. Germline lookup yields CDR1 PRHDT and CDR2 FYEKMQ (reference sequence). The CDR3 loop reads CASSFDGETQYF. CDR3 bases: TGTGCCAGCAGCTTTGACGGAGAGACCCAGTACTTC. Looking up the rest from reference TRBV13 and TRBJ2-5 gives the full variable domain: AAGVIQSPRHLIKEKRETATLKCYPIPRHDTVYWYQQGPGQDPQFLISFYEKMQSDKGSIPDRFSAQQFSDYHSELNMSSLELGDSALYFCASSFDGETQYFGPGTRLLVL.

The V gene is TRBV9, the J gene TRBJ2-2; D unresolved. The CDR3 has 14 residues. Trimming removed 2 bases at V and 1 base at J, with 6 bases between. Germline CDR1 and CDR2: SGDLS and YYNGEE. The CDR3 reads CASSVRLNTGELFF. As DNA, the CDR3 is TGTGCCAGCAGCGTTCGTCTGAACACCGGGGAGCTGTTTTTT. Together with reference TRBV9 and TRBJ2-2, the CDR3 gives the full variable domain: DSGVTQTPKHLITATGQRVTLRCSPRSGDLSVYWYQQSLDQGLQFLIQYYNGEERAKGNILERFSAQQFPDLHSELNLSSLELGDSALYFCASSVRLNTGELFFGEGSRLTVL.

This clonotype has at least ten counts. V is TRBV10-2 and J is TRBJ2-7; no reliable D call. The germline V gene has CDR1 WSHSY and CDR2 SAAADI. This CDR3 has 17 amino acids. V was cut by 7 bases and J by 0 bases, with 22 bases left in between. CDR3 nucleotide sequence: TGCGCCAGCAAAAATAGTATACGGAGTGCCTACTCCTACGAGCAGTACTTC. It is translated as CASKNSIRSAYSYEQYF.

This clonotype is termed medium-sized (0.01 to 0.1%). The chain links TRBV28 to TRBJ1-5; 8 nucleotides line up with TRBD1. In germline, CDR1 is MDHEN, CDR2 SYDVKM. This CDR3 spans 15 amino acids. J was trimmed by 2 bases and V by 6 bases; bases with no gene match: 6. The CDR3: CASRPTTGGNQPQHF. CDR3 DNA: TGTGCCAGCAGGCCCACGACAGGGGGCAATCAGCCCCAGCATTTT.